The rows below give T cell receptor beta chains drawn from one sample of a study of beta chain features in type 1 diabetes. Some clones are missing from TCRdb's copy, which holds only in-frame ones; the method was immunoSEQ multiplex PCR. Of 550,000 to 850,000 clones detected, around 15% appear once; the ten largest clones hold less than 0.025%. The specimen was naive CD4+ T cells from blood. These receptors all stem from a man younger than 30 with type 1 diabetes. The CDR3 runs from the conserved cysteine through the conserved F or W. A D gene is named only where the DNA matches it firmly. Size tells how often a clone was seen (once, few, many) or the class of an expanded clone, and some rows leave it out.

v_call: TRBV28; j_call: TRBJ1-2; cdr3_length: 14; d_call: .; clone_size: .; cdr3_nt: TGTGCCAGCAGTTTTCTGCAGGGGAACTATGGCTACACCTTC; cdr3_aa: CASSFLQGNYGYTF
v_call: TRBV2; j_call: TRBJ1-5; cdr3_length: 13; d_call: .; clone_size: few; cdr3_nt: TGTGCCAGCAGTGAATCCTTAAATCAGCCCCAGCATTTT; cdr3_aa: CASSESLNQPQHF
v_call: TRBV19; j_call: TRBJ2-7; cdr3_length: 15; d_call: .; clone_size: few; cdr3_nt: TGTGCCTCCCGAGGTCTTGGCAGAATCTCCTACGAGCAGTACTTC; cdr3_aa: CASRGLGRISYEQYF
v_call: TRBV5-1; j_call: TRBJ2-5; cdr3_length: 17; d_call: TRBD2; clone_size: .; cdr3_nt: TGCGCCAGCTTACCACGGAGCGGACTAGCCCTTCAAGAGACCCAGTACTTC; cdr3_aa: CASLPRSGLALQETQYF
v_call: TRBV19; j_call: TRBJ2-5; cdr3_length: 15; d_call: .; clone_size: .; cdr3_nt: TGTGCCAGTAGTATAGTACCAGGAGAAGGAGAGACCCAGTACTTC; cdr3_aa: CASSIVPGEGETQYF
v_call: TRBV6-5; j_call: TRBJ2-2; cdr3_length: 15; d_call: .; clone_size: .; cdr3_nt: TGTGCCAGCAGCCTGAGGGACGGACGGGCCGGGGAGCTGTTTTTT; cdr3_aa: CASSLRDGRAGELFF
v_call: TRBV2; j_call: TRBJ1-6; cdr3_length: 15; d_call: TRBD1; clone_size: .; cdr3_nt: TGTGCCAGCAGTGTAGGACAGGGGGATAATTCACCCCTCCACTTT; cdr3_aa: CASSVGQGDNSPLHF
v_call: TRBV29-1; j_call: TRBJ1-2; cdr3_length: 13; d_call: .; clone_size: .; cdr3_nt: TGCAGCGTTCTTGGGGTCAGGGGCTATGGCTACACCTTC; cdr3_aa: CSVLGVRGYGYTF
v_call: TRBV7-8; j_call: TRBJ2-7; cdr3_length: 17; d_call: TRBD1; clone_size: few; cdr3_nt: TGTGCCAGCAGCTTAAGGGGCTTGGGGACAGGGTCCTCCGAGCAGTACTTC; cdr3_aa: CASSLRGLGTGSSEQYF
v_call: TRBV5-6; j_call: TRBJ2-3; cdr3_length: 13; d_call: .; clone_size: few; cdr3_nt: TGTGCCAGCAGCTTGTGGGCCACAGATACGCAGTATTTT; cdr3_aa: CASSLWATDTQYF
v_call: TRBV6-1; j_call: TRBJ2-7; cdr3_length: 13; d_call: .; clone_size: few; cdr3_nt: TGTGCCAGCAGTTCTTTAAGACTTAACGAGCAGTACTTC; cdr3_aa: CASSSLRLNEQYF
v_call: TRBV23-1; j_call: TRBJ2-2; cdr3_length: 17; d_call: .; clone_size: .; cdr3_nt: TGCGCCAGCAGTCAATACCAGGGGCTCGGGGACACCGGGGAGCTGTTTTTT; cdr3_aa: CASSQYQGLGDTGELFF
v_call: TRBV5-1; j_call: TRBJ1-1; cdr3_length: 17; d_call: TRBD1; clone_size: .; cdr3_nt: TGCGCCAGCAGCTTGACAGGGGGCGTCGAAGCCGACACTGAAGCTTTCTTT; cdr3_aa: CASSLTGGVEADTEAFF
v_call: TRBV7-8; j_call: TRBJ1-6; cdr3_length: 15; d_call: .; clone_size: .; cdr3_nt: TGTGCCAGCAGCCTCCAGGCACAACCTAATTCACCCCTCCACTTT; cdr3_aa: CASSLQAQPNSPLHF
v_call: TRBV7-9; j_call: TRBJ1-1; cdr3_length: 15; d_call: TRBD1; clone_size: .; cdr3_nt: TGTGCCAGCAGCCCAGGTCAGGGGGAGAACACTGAAGCTTTCTTT; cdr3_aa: CASSPGQGENTEAFF
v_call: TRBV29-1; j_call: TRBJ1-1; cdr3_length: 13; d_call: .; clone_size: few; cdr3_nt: TGCAGCGTTGTGGGGCGAATGAACACTGAAGCTTTCTTT; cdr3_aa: CSVVGRMNTEAFF
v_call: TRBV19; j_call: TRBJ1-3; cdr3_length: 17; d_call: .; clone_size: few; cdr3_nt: TGTGCCAGTAGTATAGAACCGGCCGGTAGTGCTGGAAACACCATATATTTT; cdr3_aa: CASSIEPAGSAGNTIYF
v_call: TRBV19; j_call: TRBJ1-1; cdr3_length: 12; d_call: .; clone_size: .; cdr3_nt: TGTGCCAGTAGCGAGTCTGGAACTGAAGCTTTCTTT; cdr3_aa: CASSESGTEAFF
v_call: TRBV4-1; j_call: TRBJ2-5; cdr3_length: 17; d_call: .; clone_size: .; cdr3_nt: TGCGCCAGCAGCCAAGATCCGTCTCTCGAGGGACGGGAGACCCAGTACTTC; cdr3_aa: CASSQDPSLEGRETQYF
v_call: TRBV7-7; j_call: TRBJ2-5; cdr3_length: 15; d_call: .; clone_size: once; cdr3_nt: TGTGCTAGCAGCTTGAGGGGGGGGCTTCAAGAGACCCAGTACTTC; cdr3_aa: CASSLRGGLQETQYF
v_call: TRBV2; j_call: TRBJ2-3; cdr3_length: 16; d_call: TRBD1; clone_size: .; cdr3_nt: TGTGCCAGCAGTTCCCGGACAGGGAGAAGGACAGATACGCAGTATTTT; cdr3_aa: CASSSRTGRRTDTQYF
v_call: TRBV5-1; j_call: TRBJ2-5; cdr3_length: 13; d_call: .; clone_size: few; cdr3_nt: TGCGCCAGCAGCTTGGACAGTATGGAGACCCAGTACTTC; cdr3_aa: CASSLDSMETQYF
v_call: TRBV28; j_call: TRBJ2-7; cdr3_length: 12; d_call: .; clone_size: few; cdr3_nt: TGTGCCAGCAGTTTAATGTCCTACGAGCAGTACTTC; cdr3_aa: CASSLMSYEQYF
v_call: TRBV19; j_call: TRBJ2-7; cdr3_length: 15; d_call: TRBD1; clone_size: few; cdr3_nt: TGTGCCAGTAGCCGAACGGGACAGGGAGACTACGAGCAGTACTTC; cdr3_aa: CASSRTGQGDYEQYF
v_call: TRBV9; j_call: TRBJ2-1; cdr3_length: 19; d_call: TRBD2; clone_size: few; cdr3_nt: TGTGCCAGCAGCGTGAGCGGGGGGGCGGTATTCGGAACCTACAATGAGCAGTTCTTC; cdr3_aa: CASSVSGGAVFGTYNEQFF
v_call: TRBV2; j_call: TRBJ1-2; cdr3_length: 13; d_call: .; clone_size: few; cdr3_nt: TGTGCCAGCAGTGAGAACAGGGTTTATGGCTACACCTTC; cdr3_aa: CASSENRVYGYTF
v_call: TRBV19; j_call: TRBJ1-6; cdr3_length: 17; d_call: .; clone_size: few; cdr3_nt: TGTGCCAGTACCCTATTCGCGCACCGGGACTATAATTCACCCCTCCACTTT; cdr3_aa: CASTLFAHRDYNSPLHF
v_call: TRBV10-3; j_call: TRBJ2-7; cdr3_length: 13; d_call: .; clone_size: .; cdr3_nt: TGTGCCATCAGTGAGTCGACTAGTTCCGAGCAGTACTTC; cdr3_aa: CAISESTSSEQYF
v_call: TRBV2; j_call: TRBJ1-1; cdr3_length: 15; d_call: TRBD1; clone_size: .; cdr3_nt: TGTGCCAGCAGTACCCAGGGACAGATAAACACTGAAGCTTTCTTT; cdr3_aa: CASSTQGQINTEAFF
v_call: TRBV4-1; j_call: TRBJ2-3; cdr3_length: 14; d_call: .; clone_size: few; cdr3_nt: TGCGCCAGCAGCCAATTTCGGGATACAGATACGCAGTATTTT; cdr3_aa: CASSQFRDTDTQYF
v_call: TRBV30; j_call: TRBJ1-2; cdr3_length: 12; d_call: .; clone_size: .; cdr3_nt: TGTGCCTGGACTGTGGGAGGGAATGGCTACACCTTC; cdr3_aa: CAWTVGGNGYTF
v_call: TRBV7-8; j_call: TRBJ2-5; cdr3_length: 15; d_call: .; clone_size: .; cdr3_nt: TGTGCCAGCAGCTTAGTACGGGGCCGACAAGAGACCCAGTACTTC; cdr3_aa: CASSLVRGRQETQYF
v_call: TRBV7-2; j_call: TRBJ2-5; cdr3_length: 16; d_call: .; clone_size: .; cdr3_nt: TGTGCCAGCAGCTTAGAGTGGCGGGGCCTCCAAGAGACCCAGTACTTC; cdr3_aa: CASSLEWRGLQETQYF
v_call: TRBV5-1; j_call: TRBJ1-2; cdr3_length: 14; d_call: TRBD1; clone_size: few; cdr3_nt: TGCGCCAGCAGCTTAAGGGACAGGGAGTATGGCTACACCTTC; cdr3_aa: CASSLRDREYGYTF
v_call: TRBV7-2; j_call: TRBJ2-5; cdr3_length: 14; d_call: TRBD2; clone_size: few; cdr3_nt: TGTGCCAGCAGCTCTGGGGGGGGAAAAGAGACCCAGTACTTC; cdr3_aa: CASSSGGGKETQYF
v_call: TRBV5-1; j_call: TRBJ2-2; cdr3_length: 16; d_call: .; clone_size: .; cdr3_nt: TGCGCCAGCAGCTTAACAGGGAATATGAACACCGGGGAGCTGTTTTTT; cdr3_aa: CASSLTGNMNTGELFF
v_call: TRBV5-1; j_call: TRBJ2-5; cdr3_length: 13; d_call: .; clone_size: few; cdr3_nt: TGCGCCAGCAGCCAAGGCGGCCAAGAGACCCAGTACTTC; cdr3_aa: CASSQGGQETQYF
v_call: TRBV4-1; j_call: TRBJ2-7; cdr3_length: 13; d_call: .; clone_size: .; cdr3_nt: TGCGCCAGCAGGCGTTCCGGGACATACGAGCAGTACTTC; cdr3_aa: CASRRSGTYEQYF
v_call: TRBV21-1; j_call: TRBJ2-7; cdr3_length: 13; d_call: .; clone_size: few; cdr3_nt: TGTGCCAGCACCAGACAGGGCGAGCACGAGCAGTACTTC; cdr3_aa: CASTRQGEHEQYF
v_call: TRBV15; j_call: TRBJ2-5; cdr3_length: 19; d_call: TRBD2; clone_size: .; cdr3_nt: TGTGCCACCAGCAGAGATGGGACTAGCATAGGGGGCCTCCAAGAGACCCAGTACTTC; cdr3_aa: CATSRDGTSIGGLQETQYF
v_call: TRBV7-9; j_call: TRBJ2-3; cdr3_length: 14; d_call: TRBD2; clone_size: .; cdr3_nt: TGTGCCAGCAGCCCTAGCGGGGGGGCATATACGCAGTATTTT; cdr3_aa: CASSPSGGAYTQYF
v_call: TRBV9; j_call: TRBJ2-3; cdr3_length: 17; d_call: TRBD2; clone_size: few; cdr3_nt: TGTGCCAGCAGCGTAGCTTTAGCGGGGATTACCACAGATACGCAGTATTTT; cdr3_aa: CASSVALAGITTDTQYF
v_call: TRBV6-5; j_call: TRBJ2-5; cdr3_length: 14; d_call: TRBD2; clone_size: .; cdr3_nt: TGTGCCAGCAGCCCCCCGGGGAGGGAAGAGACCCAGTACTTC; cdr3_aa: CASSPPGREETQYF
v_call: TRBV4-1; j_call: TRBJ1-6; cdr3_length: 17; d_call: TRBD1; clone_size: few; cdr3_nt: TGCGCCAGCAGCCAACCACGGGACAGGGCCCAGGTGGAGGCCCTCCACTTT; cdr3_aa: CASSQPRDRAQVEALHF
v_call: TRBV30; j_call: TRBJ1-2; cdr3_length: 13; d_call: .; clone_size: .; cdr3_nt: TGTGCCTGGAGTGTTGTCCTCAACTATGGCTACACCTTC; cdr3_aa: CAWSVVLNYGYTF
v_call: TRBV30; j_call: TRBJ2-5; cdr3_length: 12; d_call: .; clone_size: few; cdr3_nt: TGTGCCTGGAGTCTAGGGGATCAGACCCAGTACTTC; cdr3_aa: CAWSLGDQTQYF
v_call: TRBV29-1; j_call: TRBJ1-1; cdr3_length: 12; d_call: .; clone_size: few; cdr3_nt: TGCAGCGCCACAACAGGGCCGACTGAAGCTTTCTTT; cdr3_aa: CSATTGPTEAFF
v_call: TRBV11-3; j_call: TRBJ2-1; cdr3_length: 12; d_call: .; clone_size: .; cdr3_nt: TGTGCCAGCAGCTTTACAGGGATCGAGCAGTTCTTC; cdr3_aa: CASSFTGIEQFF
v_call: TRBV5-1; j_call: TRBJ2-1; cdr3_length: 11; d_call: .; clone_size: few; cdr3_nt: TGCGCCAGCAAAAGGGAAGGTGAGCAGTTCTTC; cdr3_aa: CASKREGEQFF